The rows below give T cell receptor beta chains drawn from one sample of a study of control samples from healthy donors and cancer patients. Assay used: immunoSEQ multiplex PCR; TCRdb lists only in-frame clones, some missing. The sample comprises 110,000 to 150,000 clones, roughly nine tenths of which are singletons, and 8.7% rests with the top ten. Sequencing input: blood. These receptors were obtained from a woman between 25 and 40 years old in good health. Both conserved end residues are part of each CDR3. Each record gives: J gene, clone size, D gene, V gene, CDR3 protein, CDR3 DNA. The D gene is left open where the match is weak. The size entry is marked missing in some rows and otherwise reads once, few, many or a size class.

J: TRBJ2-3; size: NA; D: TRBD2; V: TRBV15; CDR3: CATSIRLAGADTQYF; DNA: TGTGCCACCAGCATCAGACTAGCGGGAGCCGATACGCAGTATTTT
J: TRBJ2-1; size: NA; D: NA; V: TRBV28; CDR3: CASSFGHNEQFF; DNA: TGTGCCAGCAGTTTTGGCCACAATGAGCAGTTCTTC
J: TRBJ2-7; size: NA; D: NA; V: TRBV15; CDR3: CATSRTRGSGVYEQYF; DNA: TGTGCCACCAGCAGGACACGGGGGTCCGGGGTTTACGAGCAGTACTTC
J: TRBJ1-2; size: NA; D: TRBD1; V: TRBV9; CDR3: CASSSPGQGDYGYTF; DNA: TGTGCCAGCAGCTCCCCGGGACAGGGAGACTATGGCTACACCTTC
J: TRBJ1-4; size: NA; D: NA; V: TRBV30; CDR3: CAWWDEGSEKLFF; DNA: TGTGCCTGGTGGGACGAGGGGAGTGAAAAACTGTTTTTT
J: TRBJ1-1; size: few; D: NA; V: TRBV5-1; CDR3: CASSLGVREAFF; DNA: TGCGCCAGCAGCTTGGGGGTCAGGGAAGCTTTCTTT
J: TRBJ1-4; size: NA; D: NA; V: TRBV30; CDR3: CAWSVPEGANEKLFF; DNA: TGTGCCTGGAGTGTACCTGAGGGCGCAAATGAAAAACTGTTTTTT
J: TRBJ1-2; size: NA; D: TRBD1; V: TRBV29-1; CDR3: CSLTATGDYGYTF; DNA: TGCAGCTTGACCGCCACAGGGGACTATGGCTACACCTTC
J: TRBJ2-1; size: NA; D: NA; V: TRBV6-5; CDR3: CASLPRWTVGAGQFF; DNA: TGTGCCAGCCTACCACGGTGGACTGTTGGCGCGGGGCAGTTCTTC
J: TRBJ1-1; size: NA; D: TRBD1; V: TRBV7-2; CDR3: CASSPRQGWTEAFF; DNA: TGTGCCAGCAGCCCGCGACAGGGGTGGACTGAAGCTTTCTTT
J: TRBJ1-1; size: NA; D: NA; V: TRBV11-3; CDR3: CASSQTGNTEAFF; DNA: TGTGCCAGCAGCCAGACAGGGAACACTGAAGCTTTCTTT
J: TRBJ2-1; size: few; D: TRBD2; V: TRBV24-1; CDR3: CATSPSGHSYNEQFF; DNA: TGTGCCACCTCCCCTAGCGGCCACTCCTACAATGAGCAGTTCTTC
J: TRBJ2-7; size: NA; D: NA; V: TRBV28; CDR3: CASTPQGGVAQEQYF; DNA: TGTGCCAGCACCCCTCAGGGGGGGGTAGCTCAGGAGCAGTACTTC
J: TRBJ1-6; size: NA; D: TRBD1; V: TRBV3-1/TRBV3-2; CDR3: CASRRKDRGSPLHF; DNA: TGTGCCAGCAGACGCAAGGACAGGGGATCACCCCTCCACTTT
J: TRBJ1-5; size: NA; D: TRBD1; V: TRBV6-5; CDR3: CASSIRDRGHQPQHF; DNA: TGTGCCAGCAGTATCCGGGACAGGGGGCATCAGCCCCAGCATTTT
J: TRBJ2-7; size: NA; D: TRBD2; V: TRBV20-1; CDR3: CSASSGRREQYF; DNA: TGCAGTGCTAGTAGCGGGAGACGAGAGCAGTACTTC
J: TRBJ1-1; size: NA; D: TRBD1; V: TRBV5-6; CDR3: CASSSRTGGARAEAFF; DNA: TGTGCCAGCAGTTCCCGGACAGGGGGCGCGAGGGCTGAAGCTTTCTTT
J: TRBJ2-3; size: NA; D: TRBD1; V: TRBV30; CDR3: CAWSPGTGGADTQYF; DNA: TGTGCCTGGAGTCCCGGGACAGGGGGCGCAGATACGCAGTATTTT
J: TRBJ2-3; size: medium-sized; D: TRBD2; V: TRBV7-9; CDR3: CASSPTGTSNSDTQYF; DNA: TGTGCCAGCAGCCCGACCGGGACTAGCAACTCAGATACGCAGTATTTT
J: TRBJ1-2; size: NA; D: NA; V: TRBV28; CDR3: CASRDRARGGYTF; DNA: TGTGCCAGCAGGGACCGGGCCCGGGGAGGCTACACCTTC
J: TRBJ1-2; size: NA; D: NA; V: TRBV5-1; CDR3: CASSLSALERYTF; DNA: TGCGCCAGCAGCTTGTCGGCCCTAGAACGCTACACCTTC
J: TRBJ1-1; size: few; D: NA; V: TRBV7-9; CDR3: CASSPLEGRAFF; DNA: TGTGCCAGCAGCCCCCTTGAGGGTCGGGCTTTCTTT
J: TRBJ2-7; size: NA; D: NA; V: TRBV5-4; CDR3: CASTTGVGDRYEQYF; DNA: TGTGCCAGCACCACCGGGGTGGGAGATCGGTACGAGCAGTACTTC
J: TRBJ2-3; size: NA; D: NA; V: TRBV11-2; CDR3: CASSFLRDTQYF; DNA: TGTGCCAGCAGCTTCCTCCGGGATACGCAGTATTTT
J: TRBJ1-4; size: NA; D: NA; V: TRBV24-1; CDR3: CATSDWLDSSTNEKLFF; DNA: TGTGCCACCAGTGATTGGTTGGACAGCTCAACTAATGAAAAACTGTTTTTT
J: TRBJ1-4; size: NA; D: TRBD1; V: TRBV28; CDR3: CASSPGGGANEKLFF; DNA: TGTGCCAGCAGCCCAGGGGGGGGAGCTAATGAAAAACTGTTTTTT
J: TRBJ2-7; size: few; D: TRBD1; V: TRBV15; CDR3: CATSREKPGQGNPYEQYF; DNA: TGTGCCACCAGCAGAGAAAAACCGGGACAGGGGAACCCCTACGAGCAGTACTTC
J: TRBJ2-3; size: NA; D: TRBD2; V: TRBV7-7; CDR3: CASSAGLAGGGDTQYF; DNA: TGTGCCAGCAGCGCCGGACTAGCGGGAGGCGGGGATACGCAGTATTTT
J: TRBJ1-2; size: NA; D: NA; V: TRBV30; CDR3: CAWSVSGLGYTF; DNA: TGTGCCTGGAGTGTATCTGGGCTCGGCTACACCTTC
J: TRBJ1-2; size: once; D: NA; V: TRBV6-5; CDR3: CASRYRYGYTF; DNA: TGTGCCAGCAGGTACAGGTATGGCTACACCTTC
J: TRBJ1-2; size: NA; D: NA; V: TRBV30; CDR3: CAWDPNLNNYGYTF; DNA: TGTGCCTGGGATCCCAACCTTAATAACTATGGCTACACCTTC
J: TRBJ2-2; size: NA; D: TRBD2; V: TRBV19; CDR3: CASSELAGDVGGIGELFF; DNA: TGTGCCAGTAGTGAACTAGCGGGAGATGTGGGAGGCATCGGGGAGCTGTTTTTT
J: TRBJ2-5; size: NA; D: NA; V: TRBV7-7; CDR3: CASSPAGFQETQYF; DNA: TGTGCCAGCAGCCCCGCCGGCTTCCAAGAGACCCAGTACTTC
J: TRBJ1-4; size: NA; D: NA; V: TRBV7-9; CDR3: CASSEGELNEKLFF; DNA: TGTGCCAGCAGCGAGGGGGAGCTTAATGAAAAACTGTTTTTT
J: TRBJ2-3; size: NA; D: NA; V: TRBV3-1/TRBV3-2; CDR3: CASSRRDGSGTDTQYF; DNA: TGTGCCAGCAGCCGAAGGGACGGGAGCGGTACAGATACGCAGTATTTT
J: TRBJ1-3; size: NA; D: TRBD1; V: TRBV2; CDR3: CASGTGISGNTIYF; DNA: TGTGCCAGCGGGACAGGGATCTCTGGAAACACCATATATTTT
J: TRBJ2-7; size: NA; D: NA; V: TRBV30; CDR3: CAWSSTAYEQYF; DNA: TGTGCCTGGAGTTCGACCGCCTACGAGCAGTACTTC
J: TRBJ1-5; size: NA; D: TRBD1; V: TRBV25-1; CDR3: CASRGTGEGEPQHF; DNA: TGTGCCAGCAGAGGGACAGGGGAGGGGGAGCCCCAGCATTTT
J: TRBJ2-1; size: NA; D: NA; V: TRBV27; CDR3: CASSFGYEQFF; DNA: TGTGCCAGCAGTTTTGGGTATGAGCAGTTCTTC
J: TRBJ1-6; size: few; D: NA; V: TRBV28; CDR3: CASTTFGSPLHF; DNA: TGTGCCAGTACCACGTTTGGTTCACCCCTCCACTTT
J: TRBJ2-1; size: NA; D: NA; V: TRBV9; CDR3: CASSASPGPANEQFF; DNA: TGTGCCAGCAGTGCCTCACCGGGACCCGCAAATGAGCAGTTCTTC
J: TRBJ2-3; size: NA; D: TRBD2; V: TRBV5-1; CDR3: CASRPTSASTDTQYF; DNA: TGCGCCAGCAGGCCAACTAGCGCTAGCACAGATACGCAGTATTTT
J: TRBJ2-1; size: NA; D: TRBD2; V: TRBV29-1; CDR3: CSVEEAGGGYNEQFF; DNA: TGCAGCGTAGAAGAAGCGGGAGGAGGGTACAATGAGCAGTTCTTC
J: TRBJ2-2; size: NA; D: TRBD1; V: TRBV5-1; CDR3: CASSLDRTGGSNGELFF; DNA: TGCGCCAGCAGCTTGGATCGGACAGGGGGCTCGAACGGGGAGCTGTTTTTT
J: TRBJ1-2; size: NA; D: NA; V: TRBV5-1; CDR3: CASSLVSGGNYGYTF; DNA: TGCGCCAGCAGCTTGGTGTCCGGTGGTAACTATGGCTACACCTTC
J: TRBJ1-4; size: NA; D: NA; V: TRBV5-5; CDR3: CASSWLAEYNEKLFF; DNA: TGTGCCAGCAGCTGGCTTGCGGAATATAATGAAAAACTGTTTTTT
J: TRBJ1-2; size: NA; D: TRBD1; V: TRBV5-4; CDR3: CASSHPDRELNGYTF; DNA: TGTGCCAGCAGCCACCCGGACAGGGAGCTCAATGGCTACACCTTC